The next 17 T cell receptor beta chains were all read from a single sample in a study of blood T cell repertoires in COVID-19. TCRdb's copy holds only in-frame clones and misses some; the assay was immunoSEQ multiplex PCR. This repertoire shows around 380,000 clones, roughly 86% found once; its top ten account for roughly 1.1%. Sequencing input: peripheral blood. Receptors were obtained from a human donor with acute or convalescent COVID-19. The donor label of this sample is uncertain.

V is TRBV5-1 and J is TRBJ1-2; D unclear. Per germline, CDR1 SGHRS and CDR2 YFSETQ. This CDR3 has 14 residues. Trimming pared 1 base from V and 4 bases from J, leaving 11 bases between. CDR3 nucleotide sequence: TGCGCCAGCAGCTTGAACCCCCCTAGCTATGGCTACACCTTC. Translated, it gives CASSLNPPSYGYTF.

On this clone itself: This sample includes further DNA sequences coding for the same CDR3. The chain has TRBV2 and TRBJ1-5, with D possibly TRBD1 on 6 matching bases. The germline CDR1 and CDR2 sequences are SNHLY and FYNNEI. Deletions cut 1 base from V and 4 bases from J, with 11 bases between. CDR3 size: 15 residues. For the CDR3, the DNA is TGTGCCAGCAGTGAAGAACAGGGAGCAAATCAGCCCCAGCATTTT. This translates into CASSEEQGANQPQHF.

This rearrangement joins TRBV28 to TRBJ1-1; 9 positions match TRBD1. The CDR3 sequence is 16 residues long. From germline, CDR1 is MDHEN and CDR2 SYDVKM. The junction had 11 bases not matched to a gene; V was cut back by 5 bases and J by 4 bases. Here the CDR3 reads CASSLGQGLGGTEAFF. The CDR3 DNA reads as TGTGCCAGCAGTCTTGGACAGGGGCTAGGAGGCACTGAAGCTTTCTTT.

V is TRBV5-4 and J is TRBJ2-1; maybe TRBD2 (7 bases). The CDR3 extends over 15 amino acids. Deletions cut 4 bases from V and 4 bases from J, with 15 bases between. Germline V gene lookup returns CDR1 SGHNT and CDR2 YYREEE (reference sequence). CDR3 in amino acids: CASSIGGATYNEQFF. CDR3 sequence (DNA): TGTGCCAGCAGCATAGGGGGGGCCACTTACAATGAGCAGTTCTTC.

The chain uses TRBV4-1 and TRBJ2-7; tentative D call: TRBD1 (6 bases). The ends were cut back, 1 base at V and 3 bases at J, with 16 bases in the middle. This CDR3 spans 16 amino acids. Germline values: CDR1 MGHRA, CDR2 YSYEKL. The CDR3 spells CASSQVLTGQYYEQYF. CDR3 nucleotide sequence: TGCGCCAGCAGCCAAGTTCTCACAGGGCAGTACTACGAGCAGTACTTC.

The V and J genes are TRBV12-1 and TRBJ2-7; the table's D call, TRBD2, has no DNA check behind it. TRBV12-1 is listed as a pseudogene. The CDR3 has 17 residues. The CDR3 is CASSFPLGPSGSYEQYF. CDR3 DNA sequence: TGTGCCAGCAGCTTCCCCCTGGGGCCTAGCGGCTCCTACGAGCAGTACTTC.

The chain recombines TRBV5-1 with TRBJ2-1, with TRBD2 matching 14 bases. The CDR3 totals 17 residues. The junction had 8 bases not matched to a gene; V was cut back by 3 bases and J by 6 bases. Germline CDR1 SGHRS, CDR2 YFSETQ. This CDR3 is CASSSRLAGGPVNEQFF. CDR3 in DNA: TGCGCCAGCAGCTCTCGACTAGCGGGGGGGCCGGTCAATGAGCAGTTCTTC.

The rearrangement uses TRBV7-9 and TRBJ2-5; 12 bases map to TRBD2. Germline V CDR1 and CDR2: SEHNR, FQNEAQ (reference sequence). V dropped 5 bases and J dropped 13; count of bases not matched to a gene: 11. The CDR3 is made up of 14 amino acids. The CDR3 nucleotides read TGTGCCAGCAGCCCACCTAGCGGGGGGGCGAAATTGTACTTC. Translated: CASSPPSGGAKLYF.

The gene calls are TRBV11-3 and TRBJ2-2; TRBD1 might be the D (6 bases). The CDR3 loop spans 15 amino acids. Germline V lookup: CDR1 SGHNT, CDR2 YENEEA. V dropped 6 bases and J dropped 1 base, with 12 bases sitting between them. CDR3 amino acids: CASSSGHLNTGELFF. The CDR3 nucleotides read TGTGCCAGCAGTTCGGGACACCTGAACACCGGGGAGCTGTTTTTT.

This clone was seen only once. This sequence joins TRBV5-1 and TRBJ2-3; 7 bases are a match to TRBD2. The CDR3 loop spans 15 amino acids. The germline gives CDR1 SGHRS, CDR2 YFSETQ. The junction had 3 bases not matched to a gene; V was cut back by 0 bases and J by 2 bases. The CDR3 is CASSLGTSPTDTQYF. The CDR3 DNA reads TGCGCCAGCAGCTTGGGGACTAGTCCCACAGATACGCAGTATTTT.

The rearrangement joins TRBV28 to TRBJ2-1; TRBD1 might be the D (6 bases). This CDR3 region has 15 residues. Germline CDR1 MDHEN, CDR2 SYDVKM. Trimming removed 4 bases at V and 2 bases at J, with 12 bases between. This CDR3 is CASSSKTGPYNEQFF. In DNA form, the CDR3 reads TGTGCCAGCAGTTCCAAGACAGGACCCTACAATGAGCAGTTCTTC.

V and J are TRBV20-1 and TRBJ2-1; the match to TRBD2 covers 7 bases. The CDR3 contains 15 residues. The V and J ends lost 3 bases and 3 bases, in that order; junction bases with no gene match: 8. Germline CDR1 DFQATT, CDR2 SNEGSKA (reference sequence). CDR3 residues: CSASLAGVGYNEQFF. CDR3 in DNA: TGCAGTGCTAGTCTTGCGGGAGTAGGCTACAATGAGCAGTTCTTC.

This clone was picked up a small number of times. The rearrangement links TRBV5-1 to TRBJ1-4; possible D gene TRBD1, 5 bases. Germline CDR1 reads SGHRS; CDR2 reads YFSETQ. The CDR3 totals 14 residues. The V end lost 1 base, the J end lost 7 bases, and 11 bases lay between the germline ends. CDR3 in amino acids: CASSLWGEGEKLFF. CDR3 in DNA: TGCGCCAGCAGCTTGTGGGGGGAGGGTGAAAAACTGTTTTTT.

V usage is TRBV3-1 (or the pseudogene TRBV3-2) and J usage is TRBJ1-3; 9 bases are shared with TRBD1. J gave up 7 bases and V 2 bases, and 9 bases lay outside the gene matches. Germline V gene lookup returns CDR1 LGHDT and CDR2 YNNKEL (reference sequence). The CDR3 length is 16 residues. CDR3 amino acids: CASSQTPGTGKNTIYF. For the CDR3, the DNA is TGTGCCAGCAGCCAAACCCCCGGGACAGGGAAGAACACCATATATTTT.

In nucleotides, the CDR3 is TGCAGTGCTAGTTTCTTTGTGGGGGGAGGCGAGCAGTACTTC. Translated, it gives CSASFFVGGGEQYF. The chain recombines TRBV20-1 with TRBJ2-7, with D maybe TRBD2 (6 bases). Trimming removed 3 bases from V and 6 bases from J, with 18 bases in between. The V gene's germline CDR1 is DFQATT and CDR2 SNEGSKA (reference sequence). The CDR3 sequence is 14 residues long.

This clone was observed a handful of times. This sequence joins TRBV5-6 and TRBJ1-2, with D possibly TRBD1 on 6 matching bases. Germline assignment: CDR1 SGHDT and CDR2 YYEEEE. The CDR3 runs 14 residues. The V end lost 2 bases, the J end lost 5 bases, and 13 bases lay between the germline ends. In DNA form, the CDR3 reads TGTGCCAGCAGCTTACGGGGGGCAGGGTATGGCTACACCTTC. Amino acid sequence: CASSLRGAGYGYTF.

The table lists this clone with a count of one. V usage is TRBV27 and J usage is TRBJ1-4; D may be TRBD1 (6 bases). This CDR3 is 15 amino acids long. V lost 4 bases, J lost 3 bases, and 12 bases lay in between. Germline CDR1 reads MNHEY; CDR2 reads SMNVEV (reference sequence). The CDR3 spells CASSSRTVPNEKLFF. The CDR3 nucleotides read TGTGCCAGCAGTTCAAGGACAGTCCCTAATGAAAAACTGTTTTTT.